A single count supports the clone carrying this T cell receptor beta chain. This record belongs to a study of blood T cell repertoires in COVID-19. About the research overall: PBMCs, B-cell-depleted T cells, or T cells were the source of the cDNA or gDNA that made up the material.

The method was immunoSEQ multiplex PCR; TCRdb's version includes in-frame clones alone and lacks a portion of them. This table holds roughly 250,000 clones, more than 85% found once. V was pared by 1 base and J by 5 bases, with 11 bases between. The CDR3 contains 14 residues. The germline V gene has CDR1 SGHDT and CDR2 YYEEEE. This clonotype was obtained from a man aged 30 to 45 with acute or convalescent COVID-19. Source material: peripheral blood. V and J are TRBV5-6 and TRBJ2-3, with D perhaps matching TRBD2 (7 bases). CDR3 residues: CASSLRGGRDTQYF. The CDR3 bases are TGTGCCAGCAGCTTGAGGGGGGGCAGAGATACGCAGTATTTT.